The next 14 T cell receptor beta chains were all read from a single sample in a study of identical twins. MiXCR was run by TCRdb on the 5' RACE reads, yielding one entry per CDR3 protein. The data show nearly 250,000 distinct CDR3 sequences, 5.5% to 7% seen once. The data also belong to a second study, concerning yellow fever vaccine responses in identical twins.

The specimen sequenced was memory (CD45RO+) T cells sorted from blood. All receptors come from a young woman in good health.

This clonotype has a count of ten or more. V is TRBV10-1 and J is TRBJ2-1; possible D gene TRBD1, 5 bases. Trimming removed 4 bases from V and 0 bases from J, with 10 bases in between. The CDR3 covers 15 residues. The germline gives CDR1 WNHNN, CDR2 SYGVQD (reference sequence). CDR3 loop: CASSGTFSSYNEQFF. The CDR3 region has the DNA TGCGCCAGCAGTGGGACATTCAGCTCCTACAATGAGCAGTTCTTC.

The J gene is TRBJ2-3, the V gene TRBV7-2; 15 bases are shared with TRBD2. The germline CDR1 and CDR2 sequences are SGHTA and FQGNSA. V gave up 5 bases and J gave up 4 bases; unmatched junction bases: 7. The CDR3 length is 17 residues. Here the CDR3 reads CASSRRRTSGGADTQYF. DNA for the CDR3: TGTGCCAGCAGCCGAAGACGGACTAGCGGGGGGGCAGATACGCAGTATTTT. Together with reference TRBV7-2 and TRBJ2-3, the CDR3 gives the full variable domain: GAGVSQSPSNKVTEKGKDVELRCDPISGHTALYWYRQSLGQGLEFLIYFQGNSAPDKSGLPSDRFSAERTGGSVSTLTIQRTQQEDSAVYLCASSRRRTSGGADTQYFGPGTRLTVL.

This clonotype was observed many times. The rearrangement joins TRBV2 to TRBJ2-1; tentative D call: TRBD2 (5 bases). The V gene's germline CDR1 is SNHLY and CDR2 FYNNEI. CDR3 length: 14 residues. Deletions cut 4 bases from V and 2 bases from J, with 9 bases between. The CDR3 DNA is TGTGCCAGCAGTGTGAAGGGAGCCTACAATGAGCAGTTCTTC. This codes for CASSVKGAYNEQFF.

This clonotype was observed at least ten times. The CDR3 is CASSYRLPRTGALTGELFF. CDR3 in DNA: TGTGCCAGCAGTTACCGACTCCCCCGGACAGGGGCGCTAACCGGGGAGCTGTTTTTT. The V call is TRBV6-5, the J call TRBJ2-2; TRBD1 aligns across 9 bases. J was trimmed by 5 bases and V by 2 bases; bases with no gene match: 15. Germline V gene lookup returns CDR1 MNHEY and CDR2 SVGAGI. CDR3 length: 19 residues.

The chain is built from TRBV7-8 and TRBJ2-2, with a weak D call TRBD2 (6 bases). V lost 4 bases and J 3 bases, leaving 9 bases between the germline ends. Germline V lookup: CDR1 SGHVS, CDR2 FQNEAQ. The CDR3 is 14 amino acids. The chain's CDR3 is CASSSGGDTGELFF. In DNA form, the CDR3 reads TGTGCCAGCAGCTCCGGAGGGGACACCGGGGAGCTGTTTTTT.

This clonotype was seen a handful of times. The rearrangement links TRBV6-1 to TRBJ1-1, with a possible D match to TRBD1 (5 bases). This CDR3 comprises 13 residues. Germline values: CDR1 MNHNS, CDR2 SASEGT. Trimming removed 10 bases from V and 0 bases from J, with 12 bases in between. The DNA of the CDR3 is TGTGCCACCCCCAGGGAGGTGAACACTGAAGCTTTCTTT. As protein: CATPREVNTEAFF.

This clonotype was observed a few times. The chain employs TRBV28 and TRBJ2-7, with 7 bases aligning to TRBD1. V trimming: 6 bases; J trimming: 7 bases; junction bases outside the gene matches: 12. There are 14 residues in the CDR3. From germline, CDR1 is MDHEN and CDR2 SYDVKM. The chain's CDR3 is CASRSGQTPGEQYF. The CDR3 DNA follows: TGTGCCAGCAGGTCGGGACAGACTCCCGGGGAGCAGTACTTC.

This chain connects TRBV20-1 to TRBJ2-3; D remains ambiguous. Germline CDR1 DFQATT, CDR2 SNEGSKA (reference sequence). The V and J ends lost 6 bases and 6 bases respectively, with 10 bases between them. This CDR3 spans 11 amino acids. Written as DNA, the CDR3 is TGCAGTGCGAGGAAGACGGATACGCAGTATTTT. It codes for CSARKTDTQYF.

The sample holds many counts of this clonotype. The chain carries TRBV20-1 and TRBJ2-1; D is undetermined. Trimming pared 3 bases from V and 2 bases from J, leaving 8 bases between. From germline, CDR1 is DFQATT and CDR2 SNEGSKA (reference sequence). The CDR3 has 13 residues. The CDR3 reads CSARSYAYNEQFF. The CDR3 bases are TGCAGTGCTAGGAGTTATGCCTACAATGAGCAGTTCTTC.

This clonotype was detected a few times. The chain combines TRBV24-1 with TRBJ2-3; 13 positions agree with TRBD2. Germline assignment: CDR1 KGHDR and CDR2 SFDVKD. The J segment lost 5 bases and the V segment lost 3 bases, leaving 4 bases of the junction unmatched. The CDR3 is made up of 16 amino acids. CDR3 in DNA: TGTGCCACCAGTGATAAACTAGCGGGAGGGCAAGATACGCAGTATTTT. This encodes CATSDKLAGGQDTQYF.

V and J are TRBV2 and TRBJ2-5; D possibly corresponds to TRBD2 (5 bases). Germline V lookup: CDR1 SNHLY, CDR2 FYNNEI. The CDR3 length is 13 residues. V dropped 6 bases and J dropped 5 bases, with 13 bases sitting between them. The CDR3 coding sequence is TGTGCCAGCAGAGGTCCGGGGTGGGAGACCCAGTACTTC. This codes for CASRGPGWETQYF.

The gene calls are TRBV12-3 or TRBV12-4 and TRBJ1-4; 8 bases are shared with TRBD1. Germline trimming cut 2 bases from V and 8 bases from J; bases unmatched to any gene: 7. The length of the CDR3 is 15 residues. The CDR3 DNA sequence: TGTGCCAGCAGTTTAAGGGTCAGGGGGCCGGAAAAACTGTTTTTT. It translates to CASSLRVRGPEKLFF.

This clonotype appeared many times. The chain combines TRBV12-3 or TRBV12-4 with TRBJ2-1; 8 bases are shared with TRBD2. CDR3 size: 15 residues. The J segment lost 6 bases and the V segment lost 6 bases, leaving 10 bases of the junction unmatched. The CDR3 bases are TGTGCCAGCAGGTCCCCAGCGGGAGAAGGCAATGAGCAGTTCTTC. Translation gives CASRSPAGEGNEQFF.

The chain employs TRBV5-4 and TRBJ2-3; D unresolved. Per germline, CDR1 SGHNT and CDR2 YYREEE (reference sequence). V was trimmed by 4 bases and J by 10 bases, leaving 16 bases between them. The CDR3 runs 13 residues. CDR3 sequence: CASSVKLTLPQYF. The DNA for the CDR3 is TGTGCCAGCAGCGTAAAGTTAACTTTGCCGCAGTATTTT. Together with reference TRBV5-4 and TRBJ2-3, the CDR3 gives the full variable domain: ETGVTQSPTHLIKTRGQQVTLRCSSQSGHNTVSWYQQALGQGPQFIFQYYREEENGRGNFPPRFSGLQFPNYSSELNVNALELDDSALYLCASSVKLTLPQYFGPGTRLTVL.